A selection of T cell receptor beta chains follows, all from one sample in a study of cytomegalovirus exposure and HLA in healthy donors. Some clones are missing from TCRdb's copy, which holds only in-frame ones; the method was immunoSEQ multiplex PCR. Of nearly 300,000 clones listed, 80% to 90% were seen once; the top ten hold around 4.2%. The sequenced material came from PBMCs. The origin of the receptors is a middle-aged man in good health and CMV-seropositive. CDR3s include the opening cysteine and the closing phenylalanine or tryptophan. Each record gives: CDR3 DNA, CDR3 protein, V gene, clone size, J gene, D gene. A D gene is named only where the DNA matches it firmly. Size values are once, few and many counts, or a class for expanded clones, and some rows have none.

TGTGCCAGCAGCTTAACTAGCGCCATATACAATGAGCAGTTCTTC | CASSLTSAIYNEQFF | TRBV11-3 | NA | TRBJ2-1 | TRBD2
TGTGCCGCATATAGGGGGCTTATGGACGAGCAGTACTTC | CAAYRGLMDEQYF | TRBV30 | NA | TRBJ2-7 | TRBD1
NA | CARSLVGRGTQYF | TRBV7-5 | NA | TRBJ2-5 | NA
TGTGCCAGCAGCTTAGCAGGACTAGCGGGTAGCTCCTACAATGAGCAGTTCTTC | CASSLAGLAGSSYNEQFF | TRBV7-2 | NA | TRBJ2-1 | TRBD2
TGCAGCGTTGACGGACTATCTACCTCTTACAATGAGCAGTTCTTC | CSVDGLSTSYNEQFF | TRBV29-1 | NA | TRBJ2-1 | NA
TGTGCCAGCAAGCGGGAGGGCCTTGATACGCAGTATTTT | CASKREGLDTQYF | TRBV11-2 | NA | TRBJ2-3 | TRBD2
TGTGCCAGCAGTTTACCGGACAGCAACTACGAGCAGTACTTC | CASSLPDSNYEQYF | TRBV27 | NA | TRBJ2-7 | NA
TGTGCCAGCAGCGTAGCCCCGACTAGCGGGTCCTACGAGCAGTACTTC | CASSVAPTSGSYEQYF | TRBV9 | NA | TRBJ2-7 | TRBD2
TGTGCCAGCAGTTTCACGACAGGGGAAGCTTTCTTT | CASSFTTGEAFF | TRBV28 | NA | TRBJ1-1 | TRBD1
TGCGCCAGCAGCTTTATTGACAGGGTTGGGGCCAACGTCCTGACTTTC | CASSFIDRVGANVLTF | TRBV5-1 | NA | TRBJ2-6 | TRBD1
TGTGCCAGCAGCCAGGACAGGGCGGGTCTCACTGAAGCTTTCTTT | CASSQDRAGLTEAFF | TRBV14 | NA | TRBJ1-1 | TRBD1
TGCAGCGCCGGGACTAGCGGGAGTTACGAGCAGTACTTC | CSAGTSGSYEQYF | TRBV29-1 | NA | TRBJ2-7 | TRBD2
TGTGCCACCAGCAGAGGTGCAGGGTACGAGCAGTACTTC | CATSRGAGYEQYF | TRBV15 | NA | TRBJ2-7 | NA
TGTGCCAGTAGTATAGTTCTGGCCAATGAGCAGTTCTTC | CASSIVLANEQFF | TRBV19 | NA | TRBJ2-1 | NA
TGCGCCAGCAGCCAAGATTGGGGACAGGGTTTAACCAAAAACATTCAGTACTTC | CASSQDWGQGLTKNIQYF | TRBV4-3 | NA | TRBJ2-4 | TRBD1
TGTGCCAGCGGAGGGGCCGAGCAGTTCTTC | CASGGAEQFF | TRBV25-1 | NA | TRBJ2-1 | NA
TGTGCCAGCAGTTTGGTTAGCGGGAGTACCGCGAACACCGGGGAGCTGTTTTTT | CASSLVSGSTANTGELFF | TRBV27 | once | TRBJ2-2 | TRBD2
TGCGCCAGCAGCAGCAACGAGTGGGGCAGAGAGACCCAGTACTTC | CASSSNEWGRETQYF | TRBV5-1 | NA | TRBJ2-5 | NA
TGTGCCAGCAGCCCTACTAGCGCCACAGATACGCAGTATTTT | CASSPTSATDTQYF | TRBV28 | NA | TRBJ2-3 | TRBD2
TGCGCCAGCAGCCAAGATATGGGACAGGGTGGCAATGAGCAGTTCTTC | CASSQDMGQGGNEQFF | TRBV4-3 | NA | TRBJ2-1 | TRBD1
TGCGCCAGCAGCTTGACAGGGGGCCCGAACACTGAAGCTTTCTTT | CASSLTGGPNTEAFF | TRBV5-1 | NA | TRBJ1-1 | TRBD1
TGCGCCAGCAGCCAAGACAGGGGCGCTGGAAACACCATATATTTT | CASSQDRGAGNTIYF | TRBV4-3 | NA | TRBJ1-3 | NA
TGTGCCAGCAGTTTGCGGGGGAGAGTTTACGAGCAGTACTTC | CASSLRGRVYEQYF | TRBV27 | NA | TRBJ2-7 | TRBD2
TGTGCCAGCAGCTTAGGGGACAGACGCACAGATACGCAGTATTTT | CASSLGDRRTDTQYF | TRBV7-3 | NA | TRBJ2-3 | TRBD1
TGCGCCAGCAGCCAGGGGGCAGCCCGGAACACCGGGGAGCTGTTTTTT | CASSQGAARNTGELFF | TRBV5-1 | NA | TRBJ2-2 | TRBD1
TGTGCCAGCAGTGAAGAGGCTAGCGGGAGCGACAGCTCCTACGAGCAGTACTTC | CASSEEASGSDSSYEQYF | TRBV6-1 | NA | TRBJ2-7 | TRBD2
TGTGCCAGCAGCGCCGACCCGACACCCGAAGAGACCCAGTACTTC | CASSADPTPEETQYF | TRBV7-2 | NA | TRBJ2-5 | NA
TGTGCCAGCAGCGTCAGGGGGCAATATGGCTACACCTTC | CASSVRGQYGYTF | TRBV27 | NA | TRBJ1-2 | TRBD1
TGTGCCAGCAGTCACTTGGTGGACAATGAGCAGTTCTTC | CASSHLVDNEQFF | TRBV2 | NA | TRBJ2-1 | NA
TGTGCCAGCAGCTACGTGGGCCCCGGGGAGCTGTTTTTT | CASSYVGPGELFF | TRBV6-5 | few | TRBJ2-2 | NA
TGTGCCAGTAGTACCCTAGGGAACACTGAAGCTTTCTTT | CASSTLGNTEAFF | TRBV19 | NA | TRBJ1-1 | NA
TGCGCCAGCAGCGTGGGACTAGCGGGAGCGACAGATACGCAGTATTTT | CASSVGLAGATDTQYF | TRBV5-1 | NA | TRBJ2-3 | TRBD2
TGTGCCAGCAGTTCGGGACTAGCGGTCTACAATGAGCAGTTCTTC | CASSSGLAVYNEQFF | TRBV6-5 | NA | TRBJ2-1 | TRBD2
TGTGCCAGTACCCCGGGGAACATGAACACTGAAGCTTTCTTT | CASTPGNMNTEAFF | TRBV7-9 | few | TRBJ1-1 | NA
TGTGCCAGCTTGAGGGGGCGTAGATACGAGCAGTACTTC | CASLRGRRYEQYF | TRBV27 | NA | TRBJ2-7 | TRBD1
TGTGCCAGCTCACCAGGGGGGGTACACTACGAGCAGTACTTC | CASSPGGVHYEQYF | TRBV18 | NA | TRBJ2-7 | TRBD2
TGTGCCAGCAGCACTCAGGGAAGTTACACCGGGGAGCTGTTTTTT | CASSTQGSYTGELFF | TRBV4-2 | NA | TRBJ2-2 | NA
TGTGCCAGCAGCTCACTTAGCGGGAGGTCCTACAATGAGCAGTTCTTC | CASSSLSGRSYNEQFF | TRBV7-9 | NA | TRBJ2-1 | TRBD2
TGTGCCACTCAGGTGGCCCTTAATCAGCCCCAGCATTTT | CATQVALNQPQHF | TRBV15 | few | TRBJ1-5 | NA
TGTGCCAGCAGTGAATTAGGGACTATCTACGAGCAGTACTTC | CASSELGTIYEQYF | TRBV2 | NA | TRBJ2-7 | TRBD2
TGCGCCAGCAGCCTAGAGGGACAGGCGACCTACGAGCAGTACTTC | CASSLEGQATYEQYF | TRBV5-1 | NA | TRBJ2-7 | TRBD1
TGTGCCTGGAGTGTAACTAGCCCCACCGGGGAGCTGTTTTTT | CAWSVTSPTGELFF | TRBV30 | NA | TRBJ2-2 | NA
TGTGCCAGCAGCTTAGCGGGGGGCTCTGGGGCCAACGTCCTGACTTTC | CASSLAGGSGANVLTF | TRBV11-2 | NA | TRBJ2-6 | TRBD2
TGTGCCAGCAGCTTGGTCCCAGACTCCTACTACGAGCAGTACTTC | CASSLVPDSYYEQYF | TRBV5-6 | NA | TRBJ2-7 | NA
TGTGCCAGCAGCCGGGACACCGAGAACACTGAAGCTTTCTTT | CASSRDTENTEAFF | TRBV28 | NA | TRBJ1-1 | NA
TGTGCCAGCAGCTTCCGGCAGGCTCCCTACGAGCAGTACTTC | CASSFRQAPYEQYF | TRBV5-4 | NA | TRBJ2-7 | NA
TGCGCCAGCAGCCCCATAACAGGGTTTGGTTCACCCCTCCACTTT | CASSPITGFGSPLHF | TRBV4-1 | NA | TRBJ1-6 | NA
TGTGCCAGCAGCCTAGCGGGAGTCGGGTACGAGCAGTACTTC | CASSLAGVGYEQYF | TRBV27 | NA | TRBJ2-7 | TRBD2
TGTGCCAGCAGATCGACAGGGGGCAGAGGTGAAGCTTTCTTT | CASRSTGGRGEAFF | TRBV28 | NA | TRBJ1-1 | TRBD1
TGTGCCAGCAGCTCGCTCCTTCGGGAGGAGAGCGGGGAGCTGTTTTTT | CASSSLLREESGELFF | TRBV11-2 | NA | TRBJ2-2 | TRBD2
TGTGCCAGCAGCCCCCAAGAGGTGGTCGAGCAGTACTTC | CASSPQEVVEQYF | TRBV7-8 | NA | TRBJ2-7 | NA
TGTGCCAGCTCACCTTACGGGACAGATAGCAATCAGCCCCAGCATTTT | CASSPYGTDSNQPQHF | TRBV18 | few | TRBJ1-5 | TRBD1
TGTGCCATCAGTGAGCGCACTAGCGGGAGCTACGAGCAGTACTTC | CAISERTSGSYEQYF | TRBV10-3 | NA | TRBJ2-7 | TRBD2
TGTGCCAGCAGCGTCAGACAGGGGGTATTTAGCAATCAGCCCCAGCATTTT | CASSVRQGVFSNQPQHF | TRBV7-8 | NA | TRBJ1-5 | TRBD1
TGTGCCAGCAGTTACTCAAGGGGCCCCTACGAGCAGTACTTC | CASSYSRGPYEQYF | TRBV6-5 | NA | TRBJ2-7 | NA
TGTGCCACCAGCAGGGGCAGGGAAACTACAAATGAGCAGTTCTTC | CATSRGRETTNEQFF | TRBV15 | NA | TRBJ2-1 | NA
TGTGCCAGCTCACCAAGACGGGGAAGCGGTGAAAAACTGTTTTTT | CASSPRRGSGEKLFF | TRBV18 | NA | TRBJ1-4 | NA
TGTGCCAGCAGCTCGTTACAGGGAAAAGAGACCCAGTACTTC | CASSSLQGKETQYF | TRBV7-2 | NA | TRBJ2-5 | NA
TGTGCCAGCAGCTTGCTCGGGCCGGGGGCCTACGAGCAGTACTTC | CASSLLGPGAYEQYF | TRBV5-6 | once | TRBJ2-7 | NA
TGCGCCAGCAGCTTGGTGTCTAGCGGCCTTGCGTTTTCCTACGAGCAGTACTTC | CASSLVSSGLAFSYEQYF | TRBV5-1 | NA | TRBJ2-7 | TRBD2